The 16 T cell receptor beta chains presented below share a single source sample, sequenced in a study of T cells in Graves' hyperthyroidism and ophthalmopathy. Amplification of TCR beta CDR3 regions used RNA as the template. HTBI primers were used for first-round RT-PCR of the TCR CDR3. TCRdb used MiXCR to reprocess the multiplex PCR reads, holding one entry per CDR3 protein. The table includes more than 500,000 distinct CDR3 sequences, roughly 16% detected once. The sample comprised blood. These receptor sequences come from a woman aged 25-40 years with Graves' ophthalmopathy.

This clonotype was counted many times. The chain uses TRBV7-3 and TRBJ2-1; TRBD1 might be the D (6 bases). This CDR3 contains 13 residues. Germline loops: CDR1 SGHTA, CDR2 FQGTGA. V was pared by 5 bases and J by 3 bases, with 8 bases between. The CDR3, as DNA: TGTGCCAGCAGCCCGGGACACTACAATGAGCAGTTCTTC. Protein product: CASSPGHYNEQFF. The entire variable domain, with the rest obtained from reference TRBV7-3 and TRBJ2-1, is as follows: GAGVSQTPSNKVTEKGKYVELRCDPISGHTALYWYRQSLGQGPEFLIYFQGTGAADDSGLPNDRFFAVRPEGSVSTLKIQRTERGDSAVYLCASSPGHYNEQFFGPGTRLTVL.

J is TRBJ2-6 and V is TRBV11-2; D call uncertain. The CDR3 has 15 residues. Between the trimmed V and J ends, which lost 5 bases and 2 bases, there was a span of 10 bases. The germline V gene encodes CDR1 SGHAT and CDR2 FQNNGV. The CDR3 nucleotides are TGTGCCAGCAGCCCCAGGCAGGCTGGGGCCAACGTCCTGACTTTC. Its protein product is CASSPRQAGANVLTF.

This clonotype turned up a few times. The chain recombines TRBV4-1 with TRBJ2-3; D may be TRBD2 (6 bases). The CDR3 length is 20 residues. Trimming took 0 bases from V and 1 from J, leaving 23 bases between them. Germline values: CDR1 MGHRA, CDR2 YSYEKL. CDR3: CASSQEGPLRLVVGTDTQYF. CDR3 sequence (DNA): TGCGCCAGCAGCCAAGAAGGTCCGTTGAGACTAGTAGTTGGCACAGATACGCAGTATTTT.

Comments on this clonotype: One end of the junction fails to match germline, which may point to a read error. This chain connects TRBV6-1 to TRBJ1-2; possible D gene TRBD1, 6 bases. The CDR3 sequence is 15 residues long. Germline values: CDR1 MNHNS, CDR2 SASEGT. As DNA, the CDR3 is TGTGCCAGCAGTGAAGCGGAGGGGGTAAACAGCGCAGCCCCCTTC. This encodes CASSEAEGVNSAAPF.

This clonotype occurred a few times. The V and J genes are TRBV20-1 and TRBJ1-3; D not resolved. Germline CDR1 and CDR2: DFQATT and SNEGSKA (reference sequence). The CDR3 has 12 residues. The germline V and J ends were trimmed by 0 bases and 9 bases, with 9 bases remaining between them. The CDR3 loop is CSAREEGSTIYF. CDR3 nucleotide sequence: TGCAGTGCTAGAGAGGAAGGCTCCACCATATATTTT.

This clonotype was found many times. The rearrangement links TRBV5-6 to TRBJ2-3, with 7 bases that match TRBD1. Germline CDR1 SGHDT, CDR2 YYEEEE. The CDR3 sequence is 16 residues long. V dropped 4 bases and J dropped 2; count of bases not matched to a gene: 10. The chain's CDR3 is CASSAGQVENTDTQYF. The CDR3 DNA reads TGTGCCAGCAGCGCCGGACAGGTAGAGAACACAGATACGCAGTATTTT.

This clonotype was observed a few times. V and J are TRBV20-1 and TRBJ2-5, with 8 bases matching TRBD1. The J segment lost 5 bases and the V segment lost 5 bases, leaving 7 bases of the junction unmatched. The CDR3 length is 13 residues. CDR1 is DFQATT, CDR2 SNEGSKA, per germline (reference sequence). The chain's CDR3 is CSAPTGVGETQYF. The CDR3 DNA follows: TGCAGTGCTCCGACAGGGGTAGGGGAGACCCAGTACTTC.

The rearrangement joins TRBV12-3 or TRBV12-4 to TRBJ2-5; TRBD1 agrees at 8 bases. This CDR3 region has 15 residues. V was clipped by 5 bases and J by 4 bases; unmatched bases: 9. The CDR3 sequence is CASSLGAGGAETQYF. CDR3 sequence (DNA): TGTGCCAGCAGTCTAGGGGCAGGGGGCGCAGAGACCCAGTACTTC.

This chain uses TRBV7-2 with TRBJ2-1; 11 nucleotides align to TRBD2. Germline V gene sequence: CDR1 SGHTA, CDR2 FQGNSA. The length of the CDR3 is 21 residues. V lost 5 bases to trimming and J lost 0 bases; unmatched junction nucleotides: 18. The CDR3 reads CASSARASVGTSGSSYNEQFF. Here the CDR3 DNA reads TGTGCCAGCAGCGCGAGGGCTAGTGTGGGGACTAGCGGTAGCTCCTACAATGAGCAGTTCTTC.

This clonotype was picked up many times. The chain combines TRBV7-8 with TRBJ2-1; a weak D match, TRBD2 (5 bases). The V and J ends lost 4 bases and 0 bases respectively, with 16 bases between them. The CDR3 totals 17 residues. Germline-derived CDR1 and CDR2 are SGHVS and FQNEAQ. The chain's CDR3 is CASSSIFAGGSYNEQFF. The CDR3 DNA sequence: TGTGCCAGCAGCTCGATATTTGCGGGTGGCTCCTACAATGAGCAGTTCTTC.

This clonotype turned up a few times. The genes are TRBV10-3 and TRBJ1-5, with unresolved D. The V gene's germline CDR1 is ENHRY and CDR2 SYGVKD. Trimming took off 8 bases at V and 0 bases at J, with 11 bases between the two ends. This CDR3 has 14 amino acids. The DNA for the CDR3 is TGTGCCATCGGGGAAGATCCTAGCAATCAGCCCCAGCATTTT. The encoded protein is CAIGEDPSNQPQHF.

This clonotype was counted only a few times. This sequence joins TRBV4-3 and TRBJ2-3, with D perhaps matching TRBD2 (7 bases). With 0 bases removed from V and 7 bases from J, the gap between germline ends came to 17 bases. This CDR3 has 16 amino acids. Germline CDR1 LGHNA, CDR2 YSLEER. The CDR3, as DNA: TGCGCCAGCAGCCAAGAAGAGGTGGGGGGGCGGTATACGCAGTATTTT. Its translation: CASSQEEVGGRYTQYF.

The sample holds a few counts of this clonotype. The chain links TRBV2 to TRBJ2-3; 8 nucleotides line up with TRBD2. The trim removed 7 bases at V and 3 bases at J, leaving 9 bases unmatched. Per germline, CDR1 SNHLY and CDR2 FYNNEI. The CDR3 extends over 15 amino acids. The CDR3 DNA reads TGTGCCAGCAACCCCGGGACTAGTGGGACAGATACGCAGTATTTT. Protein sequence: CASNPGTSGTDTQYF.

The CDR3 here is CASSLQGGTYGYTF. The DNA of the CDR3 is TGTGCCAGTAGTCTCCAGGGAGGGACCTATGGCTACACCTTC. The rearrangement uses TRBV19 and TRBJ1-2; maybe TRBD1 (5 bases). There are 14 residues in the CDR3. Germline V gene data show CDR1 as LNHDA and CDR2 as SQIVND (reference sequence). The V end was cut by 5 bases, the J end by 4 bases, with 14 bases between.

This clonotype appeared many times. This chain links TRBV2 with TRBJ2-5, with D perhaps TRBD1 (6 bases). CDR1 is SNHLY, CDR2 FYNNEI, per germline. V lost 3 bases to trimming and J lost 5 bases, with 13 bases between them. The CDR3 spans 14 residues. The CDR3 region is CASSDGARGETQYF. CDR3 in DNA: TGTGCCAGCAGTGACGGGGCTAGGGGGGAGACCCAGTACTTC.

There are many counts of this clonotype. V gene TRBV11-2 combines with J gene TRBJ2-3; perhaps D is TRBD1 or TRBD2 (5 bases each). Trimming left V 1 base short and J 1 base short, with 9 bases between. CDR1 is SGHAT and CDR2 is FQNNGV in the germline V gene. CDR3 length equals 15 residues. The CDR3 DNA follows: TGTGCCAGCAGCTTAGTCGGGGCGGGCACAGATACGCAGTATTTT. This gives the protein CASSLVGAGTDTQYF.